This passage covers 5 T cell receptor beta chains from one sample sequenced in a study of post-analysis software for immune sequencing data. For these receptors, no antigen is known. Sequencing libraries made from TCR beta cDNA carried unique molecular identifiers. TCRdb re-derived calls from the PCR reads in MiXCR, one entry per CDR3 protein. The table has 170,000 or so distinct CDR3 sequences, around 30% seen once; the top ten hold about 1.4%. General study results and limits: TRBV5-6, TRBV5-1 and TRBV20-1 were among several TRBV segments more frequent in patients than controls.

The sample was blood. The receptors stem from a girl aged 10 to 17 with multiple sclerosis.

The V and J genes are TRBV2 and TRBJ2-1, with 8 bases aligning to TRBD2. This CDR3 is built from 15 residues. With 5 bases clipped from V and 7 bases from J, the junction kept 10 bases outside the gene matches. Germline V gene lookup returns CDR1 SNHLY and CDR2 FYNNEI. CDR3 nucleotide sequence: TGTGCCAGCAGTTCGACCGGGAGGGCCCTGAATGAGCAGTTCTTC. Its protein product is CASSSTGRALNEQFF.

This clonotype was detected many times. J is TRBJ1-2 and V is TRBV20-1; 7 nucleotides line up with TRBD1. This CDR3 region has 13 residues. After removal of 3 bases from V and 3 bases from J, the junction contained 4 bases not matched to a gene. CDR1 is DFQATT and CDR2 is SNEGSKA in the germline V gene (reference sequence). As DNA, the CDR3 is TGCAGTGCTAGGCGCGGACAGGACTATGGCTACACCTTC. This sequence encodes CSARRGQDYGYTF.

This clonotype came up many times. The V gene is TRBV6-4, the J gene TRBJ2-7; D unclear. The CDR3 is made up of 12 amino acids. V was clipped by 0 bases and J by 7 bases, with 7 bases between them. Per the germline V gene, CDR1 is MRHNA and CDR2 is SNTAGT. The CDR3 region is CASSDSNGEQYF. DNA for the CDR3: TGTGCCAGCAGTGACTCGAACGGGGAGCAGTACTTC.

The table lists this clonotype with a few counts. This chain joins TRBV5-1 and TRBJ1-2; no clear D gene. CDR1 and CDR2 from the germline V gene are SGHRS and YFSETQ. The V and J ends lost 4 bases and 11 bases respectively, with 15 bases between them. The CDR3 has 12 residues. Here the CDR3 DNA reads TGCGCCAGCAGCACTGACTCTGTGCTGTACACCTTC. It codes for CASSTDSVLYTF.

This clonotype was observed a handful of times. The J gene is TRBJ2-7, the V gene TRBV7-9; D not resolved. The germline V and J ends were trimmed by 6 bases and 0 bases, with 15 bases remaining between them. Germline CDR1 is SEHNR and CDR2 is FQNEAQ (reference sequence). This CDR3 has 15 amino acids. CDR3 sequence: CASSLEQVSSYEQYF. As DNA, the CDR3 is TGTGCCAGCAGTCTCGAGCAGGTTAGCTCCTACGAGCAGTACTTC. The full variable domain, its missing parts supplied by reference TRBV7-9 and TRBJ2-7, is DTGVSQNPRHKITKRGQNVTFRCDPISEHNRLYWYRQTLGQGPEFLTYFQNEAQLEKSRLLSDRFSAERPKGSFSTLEIQRTEQGDSAMYLCASSLEQVSSYEQYFGPGTRLTVT.